The present TCR beta chain was sequenced within a study of monozygotic twins with cystic fibrosis. Assay used: immunoSEQ multiplex PCR; TCRdb lists only in-frame clones, some missing. The sample lists some 15,000 clones, 70% to 90% seen once, with around 1.1% in the top ten. Trimming left V 5 bases short and J 7 bases short, with 17 bases between. The CDR3 covers 14 residues. Germline CDR1 is MDHEN and CDR2 is SYDVKM. The chain employs TRBV28 and TRBJ2-5; tentative D call: TRBD2 (5 bases). Sequencing input: blood. This TCR was recovered from a boy younger than 18 with cystic fibrosis. The CDR3 DNA sequence: TGTGCCAGCAGTGTAACTTCTCGCCGGGGGACCCAGTACTTC. Translation: CASSVTSRRGTQYF.